One and the same sample provided the 19 T cell receptor beta chains below, sequenced in a study of T-cell reconstitution after alpha-beta-depleted transplantation in children. Using unique molecular identifiers, the investigators prepared the TCRbeta library. TCRdb re-derived calls from the PCR reads in MiXCR, one entry per CDR3 protein. Of 120,000 to 150,000 distinct CDR3 sequences in the sample, 8.8% are singletons; the top ten hold around 18%. The material was PBMCs, mostly from graft donor cells, obtained 180 days after TCRalphabeta/CD19-depleted stem cell transplant. These receptors were obtained from a female patient between 2 and 15 years old who had a stem cell transplant for congenital amegakaryocytic thrombocytopenia, so the T cells may come from the graft donor.

The V gene is TRBV29-1, the J gene TRBJ1-2; weak D call: TRBD1 (6 bases). The CDR3 contains 12 residues. Trimming cost V 3 bases and J 3 bases, with 8 bases left between them. Looked up from germline, CDR1 is SQVTM and CDR2 is ANQGSEA. The chain's CDR3 is CSVDQGYYGYTF. CDR3 nucleotides: TGCAGCGTTGATCAGGGGTACTATGGCTACACCTTC. Based on the CDR3 plus reference TRBV29-1 and TRBJ1-2, the full variable domain is SAVISQKPSRDICQRGTSLTIQCQVDSQVTMMFWYRQQPGQSLTLIATANQGSEATYESGFVIDKFPISRPNLTFSTLTVSNMSPEDSSIYLCSVDQGYYGYTFGSGTRLTVV.

This clonotype was counted at least ten times. The chain recombines TRBV7-6 with TRBJ1-5, with unresolved D. Looked up from germline, CDR1 is SGHVS and CDR2 is FNYEAQ. The CDR3 consists of 13 residues. Deletions cut 1 base from V and 9 bases from J, with 10 bases between. The CDR3: CASSLGSQAPQHF. The CDR3 nucleotides are TGTGCCAGCAGCTTAGGGTCCCAAGCGCCCCAGCATTTT.

The V and J genes are TRBV5-6 and TRBJ1-1; no firm D call. The CDR3 is 19 amino acids. V lost 0 bases to trimming and J lost 0 bases, with 21 bases between them. Per the germline V gene, CDR1 is SGHDT and CDR2 is YYEEEE. The CDR3 nucleotides are TGTGCCAGCAGCTTGGGGTGGCAGATTTCGTGGGATCTGAACACTGAAGCTTTCTTT. It is translated as CASSLGWQISWDLNTEAFF.

The chain recombines TRBV12-3 or TRBV12-4 with TRBJ1-3; no clear D. The CDR3 has 13 residues. With 5 bases removed from V and 8 bases from J, the gap between germline ends came to 13 bases. CDR3 DNA sequence: TGTGCCAGCAGTGAAGGACGTGGGGACACCATATATTTT. It encodes CASSEGRGDTIYF.

This clonotype was picked up many times. V and J are TRBV29-1 and TRBJ1-2, with D possibly being TRBD1 (6 bases). The CDR3 is made up of 11 amino acids. Per the germline V gene, CDR1 is SQVTM and CDR2 is ANQGSEA. V lost 5 bases and J lost 4, with 8 bases in between. CDR3 sequence reads: CSVKGGYGYTF. In DNA form, the CDR3 reads TGCAGCGTTAAAGGGGGCTATGGCTACACCTTC.

The chain recombines TRBV29-1 with TRBJ1-2; the D is unclear. V lost 4 bases, J lost 3 bases, and 12 bases lay in between. Germline values: CDR1 SQVTM, CDR2 ANQGSEA. CDR3 length equals 13 residues. CDR3 nucleotide sequence: TGCAGCGTTGGGGTCCCGGGCCACTATGGCTACACCTTC. Translated, it gives CSVGVPGHYGYTF.

This clonotype was found many times. The chain couples TRBV6-7 to TRBJ2-1; D not resolved. TRBV6-7 is an ORF, with its function uncertain. Between the trimmed V and J ends, which lost 4 bases and 10 bases, there was a span of 5 bases. This CDR3 is built from 10 residues. The chain's CDR3 is CASSSAEQFF. Written as DNA, the CDR3 is TGTGCCAGCAGTTCAGCAGAGCAGTTCTTC.

This clonotype has a count of ten or more. The V and J genes are TRBV6-1 and TRBJ1-4; 8 bases map to TRBD1. The CDR3 is 13 residues long. Germline V gene data show CDR1 as MNHNS and CDR2 as SASEGT. V gave up 7 bases and J gave up 6 bases; unmatched junction bases: 4. The CDR3 is CASKTGVDEKLFF. CDR3 bases: TGTGCCAGCAAGACAGGGGTGGATGAAAAACTGTTTTTT.

This clonotype showed up just a few times. The chain couples TRBV5-1 to TRBJ2-3; 9 nucleotides align to TRBD2. The V gene's germline CDR1 is SGHRS and CDR2 YFSETQ. There are 15 residues in the CDR3. J gave up 5 bases and V 1 base, and 5 bases lay outside the gene matches. The CDR3 sequence: CASSLLRTSVDTQYF. The CDR3 coding sequence is TGCGCCAGCAGCTTGCTCCGGACTAGCGTAGATACGCAGTATTTT.

CDR3 region: CAISESNSGGPDTQYF. The DNA for the CDR3 is TGTGCCATCAGTGAGTCGAATAGTGGAGGGCCAGATACGCAGTATTTT. The chain is built from TRBV10-3 and TRBJ2-3, with D tentatively TRBD2 (6 bases). The germline CDR1 and CDR2 sequences are ENHRY and SYGVKD. The CDR3 totals 16 residues. V lost 0 bases and J 4 bases, leaving 14 bases between the germline ends.

This rearrangement joins TRBV20-1 to TRBJ2-3; D unclear. Trimming removed 3 bases from V and 3 bases from J, with 10 bases in between. Per germline, CDR1 DFQATT and CDR2 SNEGSKA (reference sequence). The CDR3 length is 13 residues. The CDR3 coding sequence is TGCAGTGCTAGTGACGCGAGTACAGATACGCAGTATTTT. It encodes CSASDASTDTQYF.

This clonotype was counted only a few times. The chain employs TRBV5-1 and TRBJ2-3, with D possibly being TRBD1 or TRBD2 (5 bases each). Germline CDR1 is SGHRS and CDR2 is YFSETQ. Between the trimmed V and J ends, which lost 0 bases and 3 bases, there was a span of 11 bases. CDR3 length: 15 amino acids. The CDR3, as DNA: TGCGCCAGCAGCTTGGCTTCGAGGGGTACAGATACGCAGTATTTT. It codes for CASSLASRGTDTQYF.

Many counts were recorded for this clonotype. This sequence joins TRBV15 and TRBJ2-7; TRBD1 might be the D (5 bases). The CDR3 is 14 residues long. Germline assignment: CDR1 LNHNV and CDR2 YYDKDF (reference sequence). With 6 bases removed from V and 7 bases from J, the gap between germline ends came to 19 bases. CDR3 sequence reads: CATRKDMSGREQYF. CDR3 DNA sequence: TGTGCCACCAGAAAGGATATGTCAGGGCGTGAGCAGTACTTC.

This clonotype occurred many times. This chain uses TRBV29-1 with TRBJ2-5, with TRBD2 as a possible D gene (6 bases). V gave up 3 bases and J gave up 9 bases, with 14 bases separating them. The CDR3 consists of 12 residues. CDR1 is SQVTM and CDR2 is ANQGSEA in the germline V gene. Written as DNA, the CDR3 is TGCAGCGTTGAGGAGGCGGGGTTGGCCCAGTACTTC. It yields the protein CSVEEAGLAQYF.

This clonotype was observed at least ten times. V and J are TRBV12-3 or TRBV12-4 and TRBJ2-2; the D gene is possibly TRBD1 (5 bases). V was shortened by 3 bases and J by 5 bases, with 7 bases between the two germline ends. The CDR3 consists of 13 residues. The CDR3 sequence is CASSFRVTGELFF. The CDR3 DNA is TGTGCCAGCAGTTTCAGGGTTACCGGGGAGCTGTTTTTT.

This clonotype was seen many times. This chain joins TRBV20-1 and TRBJ1-5, with D possibly TRBD1 on 5 matching bases. V was shortened by 3 bases and J by 4 bases, with 22 bases between the two germline ends. The CDR3 runs 17 residues. From germline, CDR1 is DFQATT and CDR2 SNEGSKA (reference sequence). The CDR3 spells CSARGEIQGWRNQPQHF. The CDR3 DNA reads as TGCAGTGCTAGGGGGGAAATTCAGGGTTGGAGGAATCAGCCCCAGCATTTT.

This clonotype was seen ten or more times. The V call is TRBV29-1, the J call TRBJ1-1; TRBD1 matches at 9 bases. J was trimmed by 4 bases and V by 6 bases; bases with no gene match: 9. The CDR3 has 14 amino acids. Per germline, CDR1 SQVTM and CDR2 ANQGSEA. CDR3 bases: TGCAGCGTCGGCCTCACAGGGGGCTTCACTGAAGCTTTCTTT. Translated: CSVGLTGGFTEAFF.

The CDR3: CASSYVDSYGYTF. In nucleotides, the CDR3 is TGTGCCAGCAGCTACGTGGACAGCTATGGCTACACCTTC. The rearrangement joins TRBV5-4 to TRBJ1-2; possible D gene TRBD1, 6 bases. The germline V gene encodes CDR1 SGHNT and CDR2 YYREEE (reference sequence). The CDR3 covers 13 residues. V lost 3 bases, J lost 4 bases, and 10 bases lay in between.

This clonotype was recorded at least ten times. The chain is built from TRBV6-2 or TRBV6-3 and TRBJ2-1; D may be TRBD1 (6 bases). The V gene lost 2 bases and the J gene lost 8 bases, with 13 bases spanning the gap. The CDR3 is 14 amino acids. CDR1 is MNHEY, CDR2 SVGEGT, per germline. The CDR3 is CASSYATRGYEQFF. The CDR3 region has the DNA TGTGCCAGCAGTTACGCGACCAGGGGCTATGAGCAGTTCTTC.